The present T cell receptor (beta chain) was sequenced within a study of blood T cell repertoires in COVID-19. The overall study: Sources were T cells, B-cell-depleted T cells, or PBMCs; the material itself was cDNA or gDNA.

Sequenced by immunoSEQ multiplex PCR; TCRdb stores in-frame clones only, minus some. Of approximately 28,000 clones listed, 90% are singletons. The germline gives CDR1 SQVTM, CDR2 ANQGSEA. Trimming left V 5 bases short and J 6 bases short, with 14 bases between. The CDR3 extends over 13 amino acids. V and J are TRBV29-1 and TRBJ1-5; possible D gene TRBD1, 5 bases. The receptor was isolated from a woman in her sixties or seventies with active COVID-19. Sequenced material: peripheral blood. In DNA form, the CDR3 reads TGCAGCGTTCTCCTGGGGGGAGCTCAGCCCCAGCATTTT. Translation gives CSVLLGGAQPQHF.